This record looks at one TCR beta chain sequence and its context. The sample originates from a study of early T cells in non-severe SARS-CoV-2 infection. Study details: Chains stayed unpaired after sequencing of bulk RNA from unsorted whole blood.

Individual cDNA molecules each received unique molecular identifiers attached to them. From the 5' RACE reads, TCRdb called clonotypes with MiXCR, one entry per CDR3 protein. Among about 80,000 distinct CDR3 sequences listed, about 5% were seen once. The CDR3 covers 16 residues. Trimming removed 4 bases from V and 6 bases from J; junction bases left unmatched: 12. Per the germline V gene, CDR1 is SGHVS and CDR2 is FNYEAQ. The sequence came from an adult who was a healthcare worker with PCR-confirmed SARS-CoV-2 infection or an uninfected control (not recorded which). The specimen was whole blood, collected at baseline. The V gene is TRBV7-6, the J gene TRBJ2-7, with 10 bases lining up with TRBD1. CDR3 DNA sequence: TGTGCCAGCAGCTCCTACCGGGACAGGGGTGCCGGCGAGCAGTACTTC. Protein product: CASSSYRDRGAGEQYF.